This T cell receptor (beta chain) was profiled in a study of CXCR3-negative and CXCR3-positive naive CD8 T cells. Germline lookup yields CDR1 SQVTM and CDR2 ANQGSEA. This CDR3 contains 12 residues. In preparing the TRB cDNA libraries, 5' RACE with UMI labels was used. TCRdb reprocessed the 5' RACE reads and stores each CDR3 protein as one record, lacking DNA. The repertoire table contains 65,000 to 85,000 distinct CDR3 sequences. The sample consisted of naive CXCR3- CD8+ T cells from blood. The subset was: CD45RO-CCR7+CD27+CD95- naive CD8+ T cells lacking CXCR3 (TNR3-). The chain has TRBV29-1 and TRBJ2-7; with no DNA, the TCRdb D assignment of TRBD1 cannot be verified. The clonotype was recovered from a human donor in good health. Some clones in this sample may be carry-over from other donors' samples. The CDR3: CSVDGQGYEQYF.